This passage covers 30 T cell receptor beta chains from one sample sequenced in a study of OX40 agonist ivuxolimab in advanced cancers. Profiled with immunoSEQ multiplex PCR; TCRdb holds only in-frame clones, not every one. The data show 62,000 or so clones, 70% to 90% seen once. Sequencing used CD4+ or CD8+ T cells sorted from blood, obtained in a trial of the OX40 agonist ivuxolimab. The source is an adult with an advanced solid tumor such as melanoma, head and neck, liver or kidney cancer.

This clone was found once. The CDR3 region is CASSLRQGELGYTF. CDR3 DNA sequence: TGTGCCAGCAGCTTACGCCAGGGCGAATTGGGCTACACCTTC. This sequence joins TRBV7-6 and TRBJ1-2; TRBD1 is a possible D gene (5 bases). This CDR3 contains 14 residues. V gave up 2 bases and J gave up 8 bases, with 15 bases separating them. Germline assignment: CDR1 SGHVS and CDR2 FNYEAQ.

The chain carries TRBV5-6 and TRBJ1-1; unclear D gene. The germline V gene encodes CDR1 SGHDT and CDR2 YYEEEE. V was pared by 2 bases and J by 3 bases, with 11 bases between. The CDR3 extends over 14 amino acids. The CDR3, as DNA: TGTGCCAGCAGCTTAGGAAGAACGGACACTGAAGCTTTCTTT. Translation: CASSLGRTDTEAFF.

This chain connects TRBV15 to TRBJ1-3; tentative D call: TRBD1 (6 bases). Per germline, CDR1 LNHNV and CDR2 YYDKDF (reference sequence). Trimming took off 0 bases at V and 0 bases at J, with 9 bases between the two ends. The CDR3 is 16 residues long. The CDR3 protein is CATSREGGYSGNTIYF. The CDR3 nucleotides are TGTGCCACCAGCAGAGAAGGGGGATACTCTGGAAACACCATATATTTT.

This clone was observed a handful of times. This chain joins TRBV28 and TRBJ1-5, with D perhaps TRBD1 (6 bases). CDR1 is MDHEN and CDR2 is SYDVKM in the germline V gene. Trimming took off 5 bases at V and 2 bases at J, with 10 bases between the two ends. The CDR3 is made up of 14 amino acids. The CDR3 is CASSTPGGNQPQHF. The CDR3 DNA sequence: TGTGCCAGCAGTACTCCAGGGGGCAATCAGCCCCAGCATTTT.

V gene TRBV7-2 combines with J gene TRBJ1-2; TRBD1 might be the D (6 bases). Trimming removed 1 base from V and 4 bases from J, with 19 bases in between. The CDR3 loop spans 17 amino acids. Germline V gene lookup returns CDR1 SGHTA and CDR2 FQGNSA. The CDR3 region is CASSLDPGAGEIYGYTF. The DNA of the CDR3 is TGTGCCAGCAGCTTAGACCCAGGGGCAGGGGAGATCTATGGCTACACCTTC. The complete variable domain, with remaining parts taken from reference TRBV7-2 and TRBJ1-2, reads GAGVSQSPSNKVTEKGKDVELRCDPISGHTALYWYRQSLGQGLEFLIYFQGNSAPDKSGLPSDRFSAERTGGSVSTLTIQRTQQEDSAVYLCASSLDPGAGEIYGYTFGSGTRLTVV.

The chain joins TRBV28 to TRBJ1-2; a possible D gene is TRBD1 (5 bases). The germline CDR1 and CDR2 sequences are MDHEN and SYDVKM. The CDR3 has 15 amino acids. The V gene lost 6 bases and the J gene lost 0 bases, with 14 bases spanning the gap. The CDR3 loop reads CASRFQGFPNYGYTF. CDR3 coding DNA: TGTGCCAGCAGATTTCAGGGCTTTCCTAACTATGGCTACACCTTC.

This clone was observed a single time. V and J are TRBV19 and TRBJ2-2; TRBD1 aligns across 10 bases. Germline V gene sequence: CDR1 LNHDA, CDR2 SQIVND (reference sequence). This CDR3 has 14 amino acids. The V segment lost 4 bases and the J segment 6 bases; nucleotides outside the gene matches: 2. The CDR3 is CASSTDRGAGELFF. The CDR3 DNA sequence: TGTGCCAGTAGTACGGACAGGGGGGCCGGGGAGCTGTTTTTT.

The chain uses TRBV5-1 and TRBJ2-2; tentatively, D is TRBD2 (5 bases). Between the trimmed V and J ends, which lost 0 bases and 3 bases, there was a span of 12 bases. This CDR3 has 16 amino acids. CDR1 SGHRS and CDR2 YFSETQ come from the germline V gene. Here the CDR3 DNA reads TGCGCCAGCAGCTTGGGACGCGGAGGTGACACCGGGGAGCTGTTTTTT. This gives the protein CASSLGRGGDTGELFF.

This rearrangement joins TRBV5-1 to TRBJ2-1; TRBD1 agrees at 12 bases. Germline V gives CDR1 SGHRS, CDR2 YFSETQ. J gave up 8 bases and V 4 bases, and 4 bases lay outside the gene matches. The CDR3 length is 14 residues. The CDR3 loop is CASSPGQGAYEQFF. CDR3 DNA: TGCGCCAGCAGCCCGGGACAGGGGGCTTATGAGCAGTTCTTC.

This clone was counted a few times. V gene TRBV5-1 combines with J gene TRBJ2-7, with TRBD1 matching 7 bases. Trimming cost V 0 bases and J 0 bases; bases outside gene matches: 6. CDR3 length equals 16 residues. The germline V gene has CDR1 SGHRS and CDR2 YFSETQ. The CDR3 nucleotides read TGCGCCAGCAGCTTGGTCCGGGACAGCGACTCCTACGAGCAGTACTTC. Amino acid sequence: CASSLVRDSDSYEQYF.

V and J are TRBV5-1 and TRBJ2-1; 7 bases align to TRBD1. Per germline, CDR1 SGHRS and CDR2 YFSETQ. The CDR3 is 15 amino acids. V shed 2 bases and J 9 bases; nucleotides not matched to a gene: 11. The DNA for the CDR3 is TGCGCCAGCAGCTTCCGACCGGGACAGTCATTTGAGCAGTTCTTC. Protein sequence: CASSFRPGQSFEQFF.

This sequence joins TRBV30 and TRBJ1-3; 7 positions agree with TRBD1. V gave up 2 bases and J gave up 0 bases; unmatched junction bases: 13. CDR1 GTSNPN and CDR2 SVGIG come from the germline V gene (reference sequence). The CDR3 extends over 18 amino acids. The CDR3 loop is CAWSITGARKISGNTIYF. The DNA for the CDR3 is TGTGCCTGGAGTATTACAGGGGCCAGGAAGATCTCTGGAAACACCATATATTTT. The variable domain in full, with the rest retrieved from reference TRBV30 and TRBJ1-3, is SQTIHQWPATLVQPVGSPLSLECTVEGTSNPNLYWYRQAAGRGLQLLFYSVGIGQISSEVPQNLSASRPQDRQFILSSKKLLLSDSGFYLCAWSITGARKISGNTIYFGEGSWLTVV.

This chain joins TRBV4-2 and TRBJ1-4; a weak D match, TRBD1 (5 bases). The CDR3 has 16 residues. With 4 bases removed from V and 7 bases from J, the gap between germline ends came to 19 bases. CDR1 and CDR2 from the germline V gene are LGHNA and YNFKEQ. In DNA, the CDR3 is TGTGCCAGCAGCCTGACATTGACAGTAGATTCTGAAAAACTGTTTTTT. This codes for CASSLTLTVDSEKLFF.

V and J are TRBV5-1 and TRBJ2-2, with D hard to call. Germline V lookup: CDR1 SGHRS, CDR2 YFSETQ. The V gene lost 0 bases and the J gene lost 5 bases, with 5 bases spanning the gap. CDR3 length: 13 amino acids. In DNA form, the CDR3 reads TGCGCCAGCAGCTTGGCCGTTACCGGGGAGCTGTTTTTT. Translating it yields CASSLAVTGELFF.

V is TRBV5-1 and J is TRBJ2-7, with D unresolved. The CDR3 spans 12 residues. CDR1 and CDR2 (germline): SGHRS, YFSETQ. V was pared by 0 bases and J by 7 bases, with 8 bases between. The CDR3 DNA sequence: TGCGCCAGCAGCTTGGACTTGGGGGAGCAGTACTTC. Encoded protein: CASSLDLGEQYF.

This clone was detected once. The chain carries TRBV28 and TRBJ2-7, with no clear D. V was clipped by 0 bases and J by 0 bases, with 6 bases between them. Germline loops: CDR1 MDHEN, CDR2 SYDVKM. The CDR3 runs 14 residues. CDR3 protein: CASSLWQTSYEQYF. The CDR3, as DNA: TGTGCCAGCAGTTTATGGCAGACCTCCTACGAGCAGTACTTC.

The V gene is TRBV10-2, the J gene TRBJ1-2; D unclear. This CDR3 has 12 residues. V lost 3 bases, J lost 8 bases, and 10 bases lay in between. CDR1 is WSHSY and CDR2 is SAAADI in the germline V gene. This chain's CDR3 is CASSEITRGYTF. The CDR3 coding sequence is TGCGCCAGCAGTGAAATTACACGCGGCTACACCTTC.

The V and J genes are TRBV11-2 and TRBJ1-6; possible D gene TRBD1, 6 bases. The CDR3 runs to 15 residues. Germline V CDR1 and CDR2: SGHAT, FQNNGV. V lost 2 bases, J lost 7 bases, and 12 bases lay in between. CDR3 DNA sequence: TGTGCCAGCAGCTTACAGGGGCTTGGGAATTCACCCCTCCACTTT. Translation gives CASSLQGLGNSPLHF.

This clone was found once. The rearrangement joins TRBV11-1 to TRBJ1-3; TRBD1 aligns across 8 bases. Germline V gene data show CDR1 as SGHAT and CDR2 as FQDESV (reference sequence). This CDR3 spans 16 amino acids. The trim removed 4 bases at V and 3 bases at J, leaving 8 bases unmatched. This chain's CDR3 is CASSSTGQGSGNTIYF. The CDR3 coding sequence is TGTGCCAGCAGCTCAACCGGACAGGGCAGTGGAAACACCATATATTTT.

CDR3 sequence reads: CASSLAGTDTQYF. The CDR3 nucleotides are TGTGCCAGCAGTTTAGCGGGCACAGATACGCAGTATTTT. This rearrangement joins TRBV28 to TRBJ2-3, with no clear D. Germline CDR1 is MDHEN and CDR2 is SYDVKM. V was shortened by 2 bases and J by 1 base, with 4 bases between the two germline ends. CDR3 length: 13 amino acids. Filled out from reference TRBV28 and TRBJ2-3, the complete variable domain reads DVKVTQSSRYLVKRTGEKVFLECVQDMDHENMFWYRQDPGLGLRLIYFSYDVKMKEKGDIPEGYSVSREKKERFSLILESASTNQTSMYLCASSLAGTDTQYFGPGTRLTVL.

The chain combines TRBV7-2 with TRBJ1-5, with D perhaps matching TRBD1 (5 bases). Trimming left V 2 bases short and J 2 bases short, with 10 bases between. The CDR3 totals 15 residues. Germline V gene sequence: CDR1 SGHTA, CDR2 FQGNSA. The CDR3 protein is CASSLQGRGNQPQHF. The CDR3 DNA reads as TGTGCCAGCAGCTTACAGGGACGGGGCAATCAGCCCCAGCATTTT.

The rearrangement links TRBV10-3 to TRBJ2-5; 7 nucleotides align to TRBD2. Unmatched junction bases numbered 5, after V lost 3 bases and J lost 4 bases. Germline CDR1 reads ENHRY; CDR2 reads SYGVKD. The CDR3 runs to 14 residues. For the CDR3, the DNA is TGTGCCATCAGTGACGTGGGGGAGGGAGAGACCCAGTACTTC. Protein: CAISDVGEGETQYF.

The CDR3 sequence: CASSLGPENTEAFF. In nucleotides, the CDR3 is TGTGCCAGCAGCTTAGGTCCGGAAAACACTGAAGCTTTCTTT. V gene TRBV7-8 combines with J gene TRBJ1-1; D is unresolved. Germline CDR1 SGHVS, CDR2 FQNEAQ. Trimming removed 1 base at V and 2 bases at J, with 8 bases between. The CDR3 is 14 amino acids.

V and J are TRBV28 and TRBJ2-5, with a possible D match to TRBD1 (5 bases). V dropped 3 bases and J dropped 1 base, with 9 bases sitting between them. Germline V lookup: CDR1 MDHEN, CDR2 SYDVKM. The CDR3 sequence is 14 residues long. The CDR3 nucleotides read TGTGCCAGCAGTTTGCAGGGATTCCAAGAGACCCAGTACTTC. The encoded protein is CASSLQGFQETQYF. The whole variable domain, remainder taken from reference TRBV28 and TRBJ2-5, is DVKVTQSSRYLVKRTGEKVFLECVQDMDHENMFWYRQDPGLGLRLIYFSYDVKMKEKGDIPEGYSVSREKKERFSLILESASTNQTSMYLCASSLQGFQETQYFGPGTRLLVL.

With respect to this clone: Additional DNA sequences in this sample encode the identical CDR3. The V gene is TRBV4-3, the J gene TRBJ2-1, with TRBD2 matching over 9 bases. This CDR3 has 18 amino acids. Germline CDR1 and CDR2: LGHNA and YSLEER. Unmatched junction bases numbered 6, after V lost 0 bases and J lost 0 bases. DNA for the CDR3: TGCGCCAGCAGCCAAGATTTGGCGGGGGGGGTCTCCTACAATGAGCAGTTCTTC. Translating it yields CASSQDLAGGVSYNEQFF.

The chain combines TRBV2 with TRBJ1-2; tentative D call: TRBD1 (6 bases). CDR1 SNHLY and CDR2 FYNNEI come from the germline V gene. The germline V and J ends were trimmed by 5 bases and 6 bases, with 16 bases remaining between them. The CDR3 is made up of 14 amino acids. CDR3 residues: CASSSNREGNGYTF. The CDR3 DNA reads TGTGCCAGCAGTTCTAACAGGGAAGGAAATGGCTACACCTTC. Together with reference TRBV2 and TRBJ1-2, the CDR3 gives the full variable domain: EPEVTQTPSHQVTQMGQEVILRCVPISNHLYFYWYRQILGQKVEFLVSFYNNEISEKSEIFDDQFSVERPDGSNFTLKIRSTKLEDSAMYFCASSSNREGNGYTFGSGTRLTVV.

This chain uses TRBV2 with TRBJ1-2, with D tentatively TRBD1 (5 bases). The CDR3 loop spans 13 amino acids. Germline CDR1 and CDR2: SNHLY and FYNNEI. The V gene lost 9 bases and the J gene lost 2 bases, with 13 bases spanning the gap. The CDR3 protein is CASYFRDNYGYTF. As DNA, the CDR3 is TGTGCCAGTTATTTCCGGGACAACTATGGCTACACCTTC.

This clone was seen a few times. V and J are TRBV7-8 and TRBJ1-1; TRBD1 matches 10 bases. The CDR3 runs to 18 residues. V trimming: 2 bases; J trimming: 0 bases; junction bases outside the gene matches: 9. Germline V gives CDR1 SGHVS, CDR2 FQNEAQ. The CDR3: CASSLYGTGEVMNTEAFF. In DNA, the CDR3 is TGTGCCAGCAGCTTATATGGGACAGGGGAAGTAATGAACACTGAAGCTTTCTTT.

The chain carries TRBV2 and TRBJ2-3; 9 positions agree with TRBD1. J was trimmed by 3 bases and V by 8 bases; bases with no gene match: 9. The germline V gene has CDR1 SNHLY and CDR2 FYNNEI. The CDR3 runs to 15 residues. The DNA for the CDR3 is TGTGCCAGCGGCGCCCCGACAGGGGGTACAGATACGCAGTATTTT. Translated: CASGAPTGGTDTQYF.

The V call is TRBV11-2, the J call TRBJ2-7; TRBD1 might be the D (7 bases). Germline V CDR1 and CDR2: SGHAT, FQNNGV. Trimming pared 5 bases from V and 3 bases from J, leaving 8 bases between. The CDR3 is 12 residues long. The CDR3 bases are TGTGCCAGCAGCCAGGGGGGCTACGAGCAGTACTTC. It codes for CASSQGGYEQYF.